A selection of T cell receptor beta chains follows, all from one sample in a study of identical twins. MiXCR, run by TCRdb on the 5' RACE reads, gives a single entry per CDR3 protein. This sample carries about 530,000 distinct CDR3 sequences, about 15% of them seen once, and the ten largest clones take around 0.4%. The sample was also linked to a second study, of yellow fever vaccine responses in identical twins.

The source material was CD4+ T cells sorted from blood. The receptors come from a woman in her late teens or twenties in good health. Each CDR3 is given with its conserved first and last residue. A D gene is named only where the DNA matches it firmly. Where a row states a size, it is once, few, many or the class of an expanded clone; other rows omit it.

v_call	d_call	j_call	clone_size	cdr3_nt	cdr3_aa
TRBV20-1	-	TRBJ1-2	many	TGCAGTGCTAGAGTCTTTGACAGTGGGACTTACTATGGCTACACCTTC	CSARVFDSGTYYGYTF
TRBV11-1	TRBD2	TRBJ2-5	few	TGTGCCAGCAGCTTTTGGAGAGGACCGGGACTAGCGGGAGGGAAGCAAGAGACCCAGTACTTC	CASSFWRGPGLAGGKQETQYF
TRBV5-1	TRBD1	TRBJ1-4	many	TGCGCCAGCAGCTTGGGACAGGGTTTGAGGGGCGAAAAACTGTTTTTT	CASSLGQGLRGEKLFF
TRBV28	TRBD2	TRBJ2-3	-	TGTGCCAGCAGGGGACTAGCGGAGAACACAGATACGCAGTATTTT	CASRGLAENTDTQYF
TRBV24-1	-	TRBJ1-2	-	TGTGCCACCAGTGGTTCCGGGACACAGAATAACTATGGCTACACCTTC	CATSGSGTQNNYGYTF
TRBV10-2	-	TRBJ2-5	-	TGCGCCAGCAGTGCGGGGGTCGCAGAGACCCAGTACTTC	CASSAGVAETQYF
TRBV29-1	-	TRBJ2-2	few	TGCAGCGTTGAAGTGGGGCCAGGGTATGGGACCGGGGAGCTGTTTTTT	CSVEVGPGYGTGELFF
TRBV20-1	-	TRBJ2-1	few	TGCAGTGCCCAGGAATCCCTCTCCTACAATGAGCAGTTCTTC	CSAQESLSYNEQFF
TRBV27	-	TRBJ1-5	many	TGTGCCAGCAGTTCGGGTCCCGGGACACTGAATCAGCCCCAGCATTTT	CASSSGPGTLNQPQHF
TRBV27	-	TRBJ2-7	few	TGTGCCAGCAGCTCCCCCGGCCGGAAACCCAACGAGCAGTACTTC	CASSSPGRKPNEQYF
TRBV10-3	-	TRBJ2-5	few	TGTGCCATCAGTGATCAAGGACGGGAGACCCAGTACTTC	CAISDQGRETQYF
TRBV12-3/TRBV12-4	-	TRBJ2-3	-	TGTGCCAGCAGTCCAGCACTTGCGGGCACAGATACGCAGTATTTT	CASSPALAGTDTQYF
TRBV28	-	TRBJ2-3	few	TGTGCCAGCAGTTTACGGACCAAGAGAGATACGCAGTATTTT	CASSLRTKRDTQYF
TRBV6-5	-	TRBJ2-1	-	TGTGCCAGCAACAACAGGGTAGGGGAGCAGTTCTTC	CASNNRVGEQFF
TRBV5-1	-	TRBJ2-6	-	TGCGCCAGCAGCTTGACCTCTGGGGGCAACGTCCTGACTTTC	CASSLTSGGNVLTF
TRBV11-2	-	TRBJ2-2	-	TGTGCCAGCAGAGACGGTCCCCGATACACCGGGGAGCTGTTTTTT	CASRDGPRYTGELFF
TRBV24-1	TRBD1	TRBJ2-2	many	TGTGCCACCAGTGGCCCGGCAGGGGGCCTGGTCGGGGAGCTGTTTTTT	CATSGPAGGLVGELFF
TRBV29-1	TRBD1	TRBJ2-2	many	TGCAGCGTAGGACAGGGGGCCGGCGGGGAGCTGTTTTTT	CSVGQGAGGELFF
TRBV6-1	-	TRBJ1-2	many	TGTGCCAGCAGGCTCGACAGTGTTTCTAACTATGGCTACACCTTC	CASRLDSVSNYGYTF
TRBV5-1	-	TRBJ2-1	few	TGCGCCAGCAGCCCCGAGGCGGGAAGCTCCTACAATGAGCAGTTCTTC	CASSPEAGSSYNEQFF
TRBV20-1	-	TRBJ2-5	few	TGCAGTGCTAGACTCACGATTCCTGGCCGTAGGGAAGAGACCCAGTACTTC	CSARLTIPGRREETQYF
TRBV12-3/TRBV12-4	TRBD2	TRBJ2-7	-	TGTGCCAGCAGTCCCCACACGTCGGGGGGATACGAGCAGTACTTC	CASSPHTSGGYEQYF
TRBV3-1	-	TRBJ2-1	few	TGTGCCAGCGCCGGGACGAGCTCCTACAATGAGCAGTTCTTC	CASAGTSSYNEQFF
TRBV5-1	TRBD2	TRBJ2-1	-	TGCGCCAGCAGCTTACCGGGACTAGCGGGATTAGATGAGCAGTTCTTC	CASSLPGLAGLDEQFF
TRBV24-1	TRBD1	TRBJ2-3	-	TGTGCCACCAGTGACCTTACAGGGGGCTTTTTCGAAGATACGCAGTATTTT	CATSDLTGGFFEDTQYF
TRBV27	-	TRBJ1-4	few	TGTGCCAGCAGTTTAACCCGCCGTGGGGGAGATGAAAAACTGTTTTTT	CASSLTRRGGDEKLFF
TRBV5-1	TRBD1	TRBJ2-3	few	TGCGCCAGCAGCTTACAGGGGATGGGGGATACGCAGTATTTT	CASSLQGMGDTQYF
TRBV7-9	-	TRBJ1-1	many	TGTGCCAGCAGCTTAGCTTCTGGGATCCCTGAAGCTTTCTTT	CASSLASGIPEAFF
TRBV12-3/TRBV12-4	-	TRBJ2-3	-	TGTACCAGCAGCAACACAATATACAGGGACCCTAACACAGATACGCAGTATTTT	CTSSNTIYRDPNTDTQYF
TRBV20-1	-	TRBJ2-3	-	TGCAGTGCTAGAGCCCCAGGCGGGGATACGCAGTATTTT	CSARAPGGDTQYF